This TCR beta chain was recorded in a study of identical twins. Study-level findings and limits: Alpha sequences that were out-of-frame and twin-shared showed an excess of low generation probability.

Looked up from germline, CDR1 is DFQATT and CDR2 is SNEGSKA (reference sequence). The CDR3 consists of 15 residues. V was clipped by 3 bases and J by 0 bases, with 15 bases between them. Addition of a universal primer site occurred through template switching, and cDNA carried unique molecular identifiers. TCRdb passed the 5' RACE reads through MiXCR, listing each CDR3 protein once. The repertoire has 600,000 to 700,000 distinct CDR3 sequences, 21% of them found once; the top ten carry about 4.3%. Only a few counts were recorded for this clonotype. The antigen is unknown. These same records also appear under a second study, on T cells expressing NK-cell markers. As that study records: Leadership of the CD3+CD56-NKG2C+ fraction also belonged to these clonotypes in a handful of donors. Questions lingered over whether expanded NKG2C+ T cell clones were HCMV-specific.

V and J are TRBV20-1 and TRBJ2-7, with D possibly TRBD2 on 6 matching bases. The clonotype was recovered from a woman aged 18-35 years in good health. Sequencing was done on a sample of PBMCs. The CDR3 here is CSARGGSSISYEQYF. CDR3 sequence (DNA): TGCAGTGCTAGGGGGGGATCCTCCATCTCCTACGAGCAGTACTTC.